The clone carrying this T cell receptor (beta chain) was detected a few times. Its antigen is currently unknown. The CDR3 is 13 residues long. Between the trimmed V and J ends, which lost 8 bases and 1 base, there was a span of 8 bases. Germline loops: CDR1 KGHDR, CDR2 SFDVKD. Researchers prepared the TCRbeta library using unique molecular identifiers, the study reports. TCRdb called the PCR reads again in MiXCR, with one record for every CDR3 protein. The table lists 90,000 to 100,000 distinct CDR3 sequences, 23% of them singletons. This sample is part of a study of T-cell reconstitution after alpha-beta-depleted transplantation in children. Whole-study results and caveats: Newly generated T cells supplied most T-cell counts and diversity one year post-transplant.

This chain uses TRBV24-1 with TRBJ2-4; D unresolved. The input for sequencing was PBMCs, taken before TCRalphabeta/CD19-depleted stem cell transplant. This TCR derives from a boy aged 2-15 years with acute lymphoblastic leukemia, due to receive a stem cell transplant. The CDR3 DNA reads TGTGCCACCACTCTTGGGGCCAAAAACATTCAGTACTTC. It yields the protein CATTLGAKNIQYF.